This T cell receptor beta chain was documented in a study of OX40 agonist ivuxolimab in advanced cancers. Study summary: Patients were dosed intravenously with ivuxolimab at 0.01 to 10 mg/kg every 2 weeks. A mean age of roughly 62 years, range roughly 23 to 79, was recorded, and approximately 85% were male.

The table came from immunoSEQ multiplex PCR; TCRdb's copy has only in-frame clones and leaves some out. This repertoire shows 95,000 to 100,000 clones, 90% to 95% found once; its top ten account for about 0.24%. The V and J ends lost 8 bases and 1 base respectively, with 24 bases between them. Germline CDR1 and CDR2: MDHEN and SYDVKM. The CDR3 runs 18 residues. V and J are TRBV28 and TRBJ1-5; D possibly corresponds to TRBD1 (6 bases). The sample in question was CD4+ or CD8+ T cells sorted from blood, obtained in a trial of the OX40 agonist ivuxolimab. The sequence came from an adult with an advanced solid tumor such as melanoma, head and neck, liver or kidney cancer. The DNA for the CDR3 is TGTGCCAGCGGCAACTTGGGCAGGGGAGAAGTAAGCAATCAGCCCCAGCATTTT. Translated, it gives CASGNLGRGEVSNQPQHF.